These T cell receptor beta chains were read from a single sample in a study of T-cell reconstitution after alpha-beta-depleted transplantation in children. TCRdb recomputed calls from the PCR reads with MiXCR, one row per CDR3 protein. This table has hundreds of thousands of distinct CDR3 sequences, under 20% appearing once. Sequences were derived from PBMCs, mostly from graft donor cells, sampled 360 days after TCRalphabeta/CD19-depleted stem cell transplant. The receptors derive from a male patient between 2 and 15 years old who had a stem cell transplant for acute lymphoblastic leukemia, so the T cells may come from the graft donor. Each CDR3 is given with its conserved first and last residue. D genes are given only for firm matches. For some rows the clone size is stated as once, few or many, or as a class when expanded; others skip it.

DNA,CDR3,size,J,V,D
TGTGCCAGCAGCCCAAGAGCGGGAATGGGGGAGACCCAGTACTTC,CASSPRAGMGETQYF,NA,TRBJ2-5,TRBV7-6,TRBD2
TGCGCCAGCAGCCGGGCGCGGGGGTCTAGCACAGATACGCAGTATTTT,CASSRARGSSTDTQYF,few,TRBJ2-3,TRBV5-1,TRBD2
TGTGCCAGCAGCTCCTGGACGGAAAGCACAGATACGCAGTATTTT,CASSSWTESTDTQYF,NA,TRBJ2-3,TRBV7-9,NA
TGTGCCAGCAGTTACTCTTTCCCGACAGGGGAATACAACGGCTACACCTTC,CASSYSFPTGEYNGYTF,NA,TRBJ1-2,TRBV6-5,TRBD1
TGTGCCAGCAGCTTAAGTATAGCTTGGAATGAGCAGTTCTTC,CASSLSIAWNEQFF,NA,TRBJ2-1,TRBV7-9,NA
TGCAGTGCCGGACAGGAACCCCAAGAGACCCAGTACTTC,CSAGQEPQETQYF,NA,TRBJ2-5,TRBV20-1,TRBD1
TGTGCCAGCAGTTTCACTAGCGGGAGAGATACGCAGTATTTT,CASSFTSGRDTQYF,few,TRBJ2-3,TRBV12-3/TRBV12-4,TRBD2
TGTGCCAGCATCCAAGCCCCCGGACGGTATGGCTACACCTTC,CASIQAPGRYGYTF,few,TRBJ1-2,TRBV28,NA
TGCGCCAGCAGCTTTGCGCTCGAGCAAGAGACCCAGTACTTC,CASSFALEQETQYF,NA,TRBJ2-5,TRBV5-1,NA
TGTGCCAGCAGCGTCTCGACAGGGACTCTCGATGGCTACACCTTC,CASSVSTGTLDGYTF,few,TRBJ1-2,TRBV9,TRBD1
TGCAGCCCCAATGAGACCCAGTACTTC,CSPNETQYF,many,TRBJ2-5,TRBV20-1,NA
TGTGCCAGCAGTGAAGGGGGACAGTACAATGAGCAGTTCTTC,CASSEGGQYNEQFF,NA,TRBJ2-1,TRBV6-4,TRBD1
TGTGCCAGCAGCTTAGCGGATGTGTTAGCCAAAAACATTCAGTACTTC,CASSLADVLAKNIQYF,few,TRBJ2-4,TRBV6-2/TRBV6-3,NA
TGCGCCAGCAGCGGGGGAGAAAGCCCCTCCTACGAGCAGTACTTC,CASSGGESPSYEQYF,few,TRBJ2-7,TRBV4-1,NA
TGTGCCAGCAGGACGCGGGGCCAGCCCCAGCATTTT,CASRTRGQPQHF,NA,TRBJ1-5,TRBV6-2/TRBV6-3,NA
TGTGCCGCCGGGACTAGCGTTTCCTACGAGCAGTACTTC,CAAGTSVSYEQYF,NA,TRBJ2-7,TRBV6-2/TRBV6-3,TRBD2
TGTGCCAGCTCACCACTCGCCTTGGAGACCCAGTACTTC,CASSPLALETQYF,few,TRBJ2-5,TRBV18,NA
TGTGCCAGCAGTCCACTCGTGGGGACAGGAGAAGAGACCCAGTACTTC,CASSPLVGTGEETQYF,NA,TRBJ2-5,TRBV12-3/TRBV12-4,TRBD1
TGTGCCAGCAGCCCGGCTAGCGGGCTCGCCTACAATGAGCAGTTCTTC,CASSPASGLAYNEQFF,many,TRBJ2-1,TRBV5-4,TRBD2
TGTGCCAGCAGCCGCGGGACAGACTACGAGCAGTACTTC,CASSRGTDYEQYF,once,TRBJ2-7,TRBV6-1,NA
TGTGCCAGCAGTTTTCTTCAGGGCAATCAGCCCCAGCATTTT,CASSFLQGNQPQHF,many,TRBJ1-5,TRBV27,NA
TGTGCCAGCAGCCAATTTAGCGGGAGTTGGGCTAACAATGAGCAGTTCTTC,CASSQFSGSWANNEQFF,NA,TRBJ2-1,TRBV3-1,TRBD2
TGTGCCAGTAGTATAGCGGGACTGAACACTGAAGCTTTCTTT,CASSIAGLNTEAFF,NA,TRBJ1-1,TRBV19,NA
TGCGCCAGCAGCTTGGGGGGGCCAAATTCACCCCTCCACTTT,CASSLGGPNSPLHF,few,TRBJ1-6,TRBV5-1,NA
TGTGCCACCAGCAGTAGGGACAGGGGACAAGAGACCCAGTACTTC,CATSSRDRGQETQYF,few,TRBJ2-5,TRBV15,TRBD1
TGCAGCGTCGCGACAGACTACACAGATACGCAGTATTTT,CSVATDYTDTQYF,NA,TRBJ2-3,TRBV29-1,NA
TGTGCCAGCTCACCACCGGGACTAGCGGGATCCTACGAGCAGTACTTC,CASSPPGLAGSYEQYF,few,TRBJ2-7,TRBV18,TRBD2
TGTGCCAGCAGTTTAGGGCTAGCGGGAGTTGGCGAGCAGTACTTC,CASSLGLAGVGEQYF,NA,TRBJ2-7,TRBV12-3/TRBV12-4,TRBD2
TGTGCCATCAGTAGACTAGCGGGAGGTGTAAGGGAAGAGACCCAGTACTTC,CAISRLAGGVREETQYF,few,TRBJ2-5,TRBV10-3,TRBD2
TGCGCCAGCAGCTTGCCCCTGACAGGAAGTGACGAGCAGTACTTC,CASSLPLTGSDEQYF,few,TRBJ2-7,TRBV5-1,NA
TGCGCCAGCAGCCCCGGCGGAGGTTTTTGGGACAATGAGCAGTTCTTC,CASSPGGGFWDNEQFF,many,TRBJ2-1,TRBV5-1,NA
TGCAGTGCTAGATCGGTCAGAAGGACTAGCGGTTCATTTCGGGTTCCAGATACGCAGTATTTT,CSARSVRRTSGSFRVPDTQYF,many,TRBJ2-3,TRBV20-1,TRBD2
TGTGCCAGCAGTGTCCCCGGGGCGGAGTTGTTGGAGACCCAGTACTTC,CASSVPGAELLETQYF,NA,TRBJ2-5,TRBV28,NA
TGTGCCAGCCGCCGGAGGGAACGATTGACCTACAATGAGCAGTTCTTC,CASRRRERLTYNEQFF,NA,TRBJ2-1,TRBV12-3/TRBV12-4,NA
TGTGCCAGCAGTTTGGACTCGAGCTCCTACAATGAGCAGTTCTTC,CASSLDSSSYNEQFF,NA,TRBJ2-1,TRBV12-3/TRBV12-4,NA